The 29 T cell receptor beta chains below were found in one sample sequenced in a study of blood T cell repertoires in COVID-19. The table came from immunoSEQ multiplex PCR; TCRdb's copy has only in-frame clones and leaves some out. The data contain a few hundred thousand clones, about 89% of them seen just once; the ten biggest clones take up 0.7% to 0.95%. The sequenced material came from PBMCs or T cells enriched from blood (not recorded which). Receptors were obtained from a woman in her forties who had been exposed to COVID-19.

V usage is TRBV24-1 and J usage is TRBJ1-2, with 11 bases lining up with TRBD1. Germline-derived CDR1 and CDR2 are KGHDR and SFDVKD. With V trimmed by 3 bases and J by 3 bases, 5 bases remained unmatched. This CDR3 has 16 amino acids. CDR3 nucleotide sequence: TGTGCCACCAGTGATCGGACAGGGGGCGTCGACTATGGCTACACCTTC. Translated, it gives CATSDRTGGVDYGYTF.

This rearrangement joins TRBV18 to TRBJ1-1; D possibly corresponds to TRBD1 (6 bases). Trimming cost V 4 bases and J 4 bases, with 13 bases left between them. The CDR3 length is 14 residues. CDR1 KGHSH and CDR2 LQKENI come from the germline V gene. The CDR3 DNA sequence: TGTGCCAGCTCACTGGGTAGGGGGGGCACTGAAGCTTTCTTT. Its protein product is CASSLGRGGTEAFF.

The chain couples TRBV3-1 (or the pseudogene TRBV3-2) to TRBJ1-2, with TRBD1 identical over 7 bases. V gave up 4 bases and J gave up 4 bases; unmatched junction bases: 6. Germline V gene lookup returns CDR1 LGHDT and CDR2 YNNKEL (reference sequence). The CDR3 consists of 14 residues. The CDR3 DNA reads TGTGCCAGCAGCCCTAGGGGGCGCGGCTATGGCTACACCTTC. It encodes CASSPRGRGYGYTF.

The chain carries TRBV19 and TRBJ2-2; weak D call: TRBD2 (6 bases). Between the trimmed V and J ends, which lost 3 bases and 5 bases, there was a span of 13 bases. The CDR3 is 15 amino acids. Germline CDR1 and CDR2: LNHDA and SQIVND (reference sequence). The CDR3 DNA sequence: TGTGCCAGTAGTATTAAAGGGGCGGGGACCGGGGAGCTGTTTTTT. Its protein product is CASSIKGAGTGELFF.

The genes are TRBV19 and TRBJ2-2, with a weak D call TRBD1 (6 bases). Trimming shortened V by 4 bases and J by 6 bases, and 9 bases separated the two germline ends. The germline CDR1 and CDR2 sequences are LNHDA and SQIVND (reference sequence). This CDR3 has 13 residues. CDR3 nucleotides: TGTGCCAGTAGTACGTCAGGGGCCGGGGAGCTGTTTTTT. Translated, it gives CASSTSGAGELFF.

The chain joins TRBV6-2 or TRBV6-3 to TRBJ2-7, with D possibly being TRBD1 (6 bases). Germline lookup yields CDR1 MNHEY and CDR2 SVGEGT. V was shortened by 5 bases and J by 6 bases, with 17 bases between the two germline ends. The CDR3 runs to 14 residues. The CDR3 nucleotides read TGTGCCAGCAGTCTACAGGGATTTACTGCCGAGCAGTACTTC. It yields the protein CASSLQGFTAEQYF.

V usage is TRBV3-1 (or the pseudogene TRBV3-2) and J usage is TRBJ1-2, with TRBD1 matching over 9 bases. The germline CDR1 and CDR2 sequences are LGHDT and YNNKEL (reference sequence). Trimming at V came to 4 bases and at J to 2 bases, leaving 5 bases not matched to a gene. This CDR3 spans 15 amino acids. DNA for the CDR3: TGTGCCAGCAGCCTTCCCGGGACAGGGAACTATGGCTACACCTTC. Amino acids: CASSLPGTGNYGYTF.

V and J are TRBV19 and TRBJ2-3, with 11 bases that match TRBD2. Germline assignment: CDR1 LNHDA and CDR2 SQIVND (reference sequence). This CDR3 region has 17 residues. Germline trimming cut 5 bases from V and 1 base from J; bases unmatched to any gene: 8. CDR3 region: CASSLIAGGPGTDTQYF. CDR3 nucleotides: TGTGCCAGTAGTCTAATAGCGGGGGGGCCCGGCACAGATACGCAGTATTTT.

CDR3 coding DNA: TGTGCCAGCAGTTACAGCGGGTCGCCCCACGAGCAGTACTTC. Its translation: CASSYSGSPHEQYF. The rearrangement joins TRBV6-2 or TRBV6-3 to TRBJ2-7; tentative D call: TRBD2 (6 bases). Germline CDR1 reads MNHEY; CDR2 reads SVGEGT. V was clipped by 2 bases and J by 5 bases, with 13 bases between them. The CDR3 totals 14 residues.

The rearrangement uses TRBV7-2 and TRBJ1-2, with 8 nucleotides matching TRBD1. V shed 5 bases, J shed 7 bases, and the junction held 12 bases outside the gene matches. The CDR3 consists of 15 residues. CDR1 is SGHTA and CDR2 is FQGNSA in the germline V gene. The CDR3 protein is CASSGQGQVIGGYTF. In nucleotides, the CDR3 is TGTGCCAGCAGCGGACAGGGACAGGTTATTGGTGGCTACACCTTC.

In DNA form, the CDR3 reads TGTGCCACCAGTGATTTGCAACAGACCAGCGGGCCCTACACCGGGGAGCTGTTTTTT. It yields the protein CATSDLQQTSGPYTGELFF. This chain links TRBV24-1 with TRBJ2-2; D possibly corresponds to TRBD2 (6 bases). Trimming removed 0 bases at V and 3 bases at J, with 19 bases between. The CDR3 has 19 residues. In germline, CDR1 is KGHDR, CDR2 SFDVKD.

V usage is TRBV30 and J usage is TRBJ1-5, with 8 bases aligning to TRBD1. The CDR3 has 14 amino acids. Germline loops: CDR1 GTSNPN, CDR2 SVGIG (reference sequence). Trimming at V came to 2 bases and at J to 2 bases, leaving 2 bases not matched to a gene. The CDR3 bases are TGTGCCTGGAGTTCGGGACAGGGCAATCAGCCCCAGCATTTT. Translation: CAWSSGQGNQPQHF.

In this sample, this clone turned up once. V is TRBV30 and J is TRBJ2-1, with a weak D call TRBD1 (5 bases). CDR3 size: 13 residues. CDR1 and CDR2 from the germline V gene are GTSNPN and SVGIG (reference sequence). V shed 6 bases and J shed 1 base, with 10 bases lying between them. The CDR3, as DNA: TGTGCCTGCGAAGGGGTTTCCTACAATGAGCAGTTCTTC. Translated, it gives CACEGVSYNEQFF.

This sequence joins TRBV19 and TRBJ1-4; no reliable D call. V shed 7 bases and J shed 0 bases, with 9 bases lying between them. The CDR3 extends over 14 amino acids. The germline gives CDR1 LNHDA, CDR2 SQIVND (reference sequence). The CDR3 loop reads CASTLRTTNEKLFF. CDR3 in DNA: TGTGCCAGTACTCTCAGAACAACTAATGAAAAACTGTTTTTT.

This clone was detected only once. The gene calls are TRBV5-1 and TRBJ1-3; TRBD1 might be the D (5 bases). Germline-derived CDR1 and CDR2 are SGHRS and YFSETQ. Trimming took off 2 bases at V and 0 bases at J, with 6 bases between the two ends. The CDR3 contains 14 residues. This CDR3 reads CASSFTGSGNTIYF. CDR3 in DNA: TGCGCCAGCAGCTTCACAGGCTCTGGAAACACCATATATTTT.

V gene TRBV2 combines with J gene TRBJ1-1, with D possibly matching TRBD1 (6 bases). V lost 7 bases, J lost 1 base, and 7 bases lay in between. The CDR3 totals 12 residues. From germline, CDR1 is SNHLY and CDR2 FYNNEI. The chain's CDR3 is CASIQGNTEAFF. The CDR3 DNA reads TGTGCCAGCATACAGGGGAACACTGAAGCTTTCTTT.

In DNA, the CDR3 is TGTGCCAGCTCACCTACGGTAGGACAGTCCAATCAGCCCCAGCATTTT. Protein sequence: CASSPTVGQSNQPQHF. J is TRBJ1-5 and V is TRBV18; TRBD1 might be the D (6 bases). The CDR3 loop spans 16 amino acids. Germline lookup yields CDR1 KGHSH and CDR2 LQKENI. V shed 3 bases and J shed 3 bases, with 15 bases lying between them. Using reference TRBV18 and TRBJ1-5 for the parts outside the CDR3, the full variable domain is NAGVMQNPRHLVRRRGQEARLRCSPMKGHSHVYWYRQLPEEGLKFMVYLQKENIIDESGMPKERFSAEFPKEGPSILRIQQVVRGDSAAYFCASSPTVGQSNQPQHFGDGTRLSIL.

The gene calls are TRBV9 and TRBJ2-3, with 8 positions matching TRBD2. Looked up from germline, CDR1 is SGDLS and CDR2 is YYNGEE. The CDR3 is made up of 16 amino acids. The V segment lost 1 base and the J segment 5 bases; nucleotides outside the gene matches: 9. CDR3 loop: CASSVSGGVSGDTQYF. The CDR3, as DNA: TGTGCCAGCAGCGTATCGGGAGGGGTTTCGGGAGATACGCAGTATTTT.

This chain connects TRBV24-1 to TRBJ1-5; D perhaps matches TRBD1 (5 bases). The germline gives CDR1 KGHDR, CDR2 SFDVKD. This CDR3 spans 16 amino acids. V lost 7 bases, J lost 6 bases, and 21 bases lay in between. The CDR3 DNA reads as TGTGCCACCAGGGATGCCTCAGGGATCGCGCCTCAGCCCCAGCATTTT. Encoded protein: CATRDASGIAPQPQHF.

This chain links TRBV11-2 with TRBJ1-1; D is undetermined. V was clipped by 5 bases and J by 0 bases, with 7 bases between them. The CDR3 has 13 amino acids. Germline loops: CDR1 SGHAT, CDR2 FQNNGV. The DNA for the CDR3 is TGTGCCAGCAGCCCGTCGGTGAACACTGAAGCTTTCTTT. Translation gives CASSPSVNTEAFF.

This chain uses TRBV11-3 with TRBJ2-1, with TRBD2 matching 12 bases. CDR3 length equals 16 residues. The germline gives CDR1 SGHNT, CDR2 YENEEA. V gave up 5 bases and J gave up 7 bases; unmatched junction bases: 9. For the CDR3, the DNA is TGTGCCAGCAGCCCCCGACTAGCGGGAGCCCGAAATGAGCAGTTCTTC. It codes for CASSPRLAGARNEQFF.

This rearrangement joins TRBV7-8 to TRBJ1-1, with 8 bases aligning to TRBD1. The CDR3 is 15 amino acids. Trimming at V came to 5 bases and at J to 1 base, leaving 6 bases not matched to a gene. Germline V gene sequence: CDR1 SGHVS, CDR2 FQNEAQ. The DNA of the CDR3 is TGTGCCAGCAGCATCCGGGACAGGACGAACACTGAAGCTTTCTTT. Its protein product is CASSIRDRTNTEAFF.

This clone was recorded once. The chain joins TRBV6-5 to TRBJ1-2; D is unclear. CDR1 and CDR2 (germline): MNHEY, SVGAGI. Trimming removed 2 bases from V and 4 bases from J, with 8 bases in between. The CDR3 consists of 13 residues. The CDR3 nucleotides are TGTGCCAGCAGTTACGGGGAGGGCTATGGCTACACCTTC. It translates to CASSYGEGYGYTF.

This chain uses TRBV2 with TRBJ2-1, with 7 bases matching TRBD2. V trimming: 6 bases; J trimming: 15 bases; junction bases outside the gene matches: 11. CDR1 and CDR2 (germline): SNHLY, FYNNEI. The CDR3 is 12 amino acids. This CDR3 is CASSPTMGLRFF. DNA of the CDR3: TGTGCCAGCAGCCCTACGATGGGACTACGGTTCTTC.

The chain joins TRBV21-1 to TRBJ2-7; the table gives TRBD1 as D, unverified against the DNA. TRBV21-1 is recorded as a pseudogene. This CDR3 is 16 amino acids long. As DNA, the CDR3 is TGTGCCAGCAGCAAAGGGACTTTCCAGGGGAAGTACGAGCAGTACTTC. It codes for CASSKGTFQGKYEQYF.

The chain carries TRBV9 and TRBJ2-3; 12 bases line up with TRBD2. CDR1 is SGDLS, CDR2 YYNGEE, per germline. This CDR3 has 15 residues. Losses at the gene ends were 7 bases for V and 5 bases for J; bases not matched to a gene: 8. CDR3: CASSPSGGAVDTQYF. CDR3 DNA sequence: TGTGCCAGCTCCCCTAGCGGGGGGGCGGTAGATACGCAGTATTTT.

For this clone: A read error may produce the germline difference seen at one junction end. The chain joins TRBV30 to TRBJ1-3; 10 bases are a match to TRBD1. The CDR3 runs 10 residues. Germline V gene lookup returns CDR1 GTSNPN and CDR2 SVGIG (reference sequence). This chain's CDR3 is CACGGTGEDF. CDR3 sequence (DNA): TGTGCCTGTGGTGGGACAGGGGAAGATTTT.

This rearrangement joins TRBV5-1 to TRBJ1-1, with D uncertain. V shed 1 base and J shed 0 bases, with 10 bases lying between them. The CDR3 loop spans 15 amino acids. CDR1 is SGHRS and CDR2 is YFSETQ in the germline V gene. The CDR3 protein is CASSLLKGVNTEAFF. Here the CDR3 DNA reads TGCGCCAGCAGCTTGCTGAAAGGAGTGAACACTGAAGCTTTCTTT.

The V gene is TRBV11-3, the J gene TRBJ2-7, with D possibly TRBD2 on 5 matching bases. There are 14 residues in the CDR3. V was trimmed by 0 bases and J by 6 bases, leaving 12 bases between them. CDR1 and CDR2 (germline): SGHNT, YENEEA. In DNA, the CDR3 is TGTGCCAGCAGCTTAGATTCGGGATTTGTCGAGCAGTACTTC. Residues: CASSLDSGFVEQYF.